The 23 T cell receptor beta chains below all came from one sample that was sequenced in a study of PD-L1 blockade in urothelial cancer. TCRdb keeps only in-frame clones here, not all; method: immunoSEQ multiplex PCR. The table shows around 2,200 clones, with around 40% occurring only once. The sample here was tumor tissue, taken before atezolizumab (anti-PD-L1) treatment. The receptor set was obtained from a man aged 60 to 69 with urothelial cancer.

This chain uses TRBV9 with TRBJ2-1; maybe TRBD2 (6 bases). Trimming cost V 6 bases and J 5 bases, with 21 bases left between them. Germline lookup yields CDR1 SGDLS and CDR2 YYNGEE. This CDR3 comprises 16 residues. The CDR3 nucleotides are TGTGCCAGCAACCCCCGGGAGCCGAGGATCCACAATGAGCAGTTCTTC. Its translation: CASNPREPRIHNEQFF.

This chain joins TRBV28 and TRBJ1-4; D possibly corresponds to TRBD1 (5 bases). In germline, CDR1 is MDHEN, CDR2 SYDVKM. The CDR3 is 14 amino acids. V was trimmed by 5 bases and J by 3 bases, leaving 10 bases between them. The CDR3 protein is CASSEGSANEKLFF. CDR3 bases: TGTGCCAGCAGTGAGGGGTCGGCTAATGAAAAACTGTTTTTT.

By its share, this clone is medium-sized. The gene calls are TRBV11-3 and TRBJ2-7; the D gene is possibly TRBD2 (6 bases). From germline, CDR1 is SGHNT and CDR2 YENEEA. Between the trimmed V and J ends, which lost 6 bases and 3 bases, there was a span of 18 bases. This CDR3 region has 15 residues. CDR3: CASRRAGGNFYEQYF. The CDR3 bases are TGTGCCAGCAGACGTGCCGGGGGAAACTTCTACGAGCAGTACTTC. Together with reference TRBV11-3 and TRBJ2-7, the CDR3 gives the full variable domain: EAGVVQSPRYKIIEKKQPVAFWCNPISGHNTLYWYLQNLGQGPELLIRYENEEAVDDSQLPKDRFSAERLKGVDSTLKIQPAELGDSAVYLCASRRAGGNFYEQYFGPGTRLTVT.

The DNA for the CDR3 is TGTGCCAGCAGCCAAATGACAGGGGGCGCGGATACGCAGTATTTT. Its translation is CASSQMTGGADTQYF. V gene TRBV14 combines with J gene TRBJ2-3, with 10 nucleotides matching TRBD1. The germline gives CDR1 SGHDN, CDR2 FVKESK. The CDR3 spans 15 residues. Trimming removed 2 bases from V and 6 bases from J; junction bases left unmatched: 5.

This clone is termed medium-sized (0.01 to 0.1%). The CDR3 sequence: CASSVGPLDIYYEQYF. In DNA, the CDR3 is TGTGCCAGCAGCGTAGGTCCCCTGGACATTTACTACGAGCAGTACTTC. The chain employs TRBV9 and TRBJ2-7; D perhaps matches TRBD1 (5 bases). This CDR3 spans 16 amino acids. Between the trimmed V and J ends, which lost 0 bases and 3 bases, there was a span of 16 bases. Germline V gene lookup returns CDR1 SGDLS and CDR2 YYNGEE.

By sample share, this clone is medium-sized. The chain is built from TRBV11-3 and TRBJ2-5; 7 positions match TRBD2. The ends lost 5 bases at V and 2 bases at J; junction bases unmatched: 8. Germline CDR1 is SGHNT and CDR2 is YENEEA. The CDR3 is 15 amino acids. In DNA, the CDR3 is TGTGCCAGCAGCCTCGGACTAGGTGATCAAGAGACCCAGTACTTC. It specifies CASSLGLGDQETQYF.

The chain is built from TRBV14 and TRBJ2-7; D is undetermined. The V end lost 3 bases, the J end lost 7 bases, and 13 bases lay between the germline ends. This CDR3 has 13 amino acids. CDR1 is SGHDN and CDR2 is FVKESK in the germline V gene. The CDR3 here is CASSHAGLGEQYF. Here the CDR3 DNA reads TGTGCCAGCAGCCACGCTGGGTTGGGAGAGCAGTACTTC.

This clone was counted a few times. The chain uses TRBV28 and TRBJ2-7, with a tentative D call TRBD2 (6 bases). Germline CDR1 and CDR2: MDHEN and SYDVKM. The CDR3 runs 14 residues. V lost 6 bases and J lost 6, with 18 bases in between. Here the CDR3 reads CASSLGGTGVEQYF. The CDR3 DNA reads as TGTGCCAGCAGCTTGGGGGGTACTGGGGTCGAGCAGTACTTC.

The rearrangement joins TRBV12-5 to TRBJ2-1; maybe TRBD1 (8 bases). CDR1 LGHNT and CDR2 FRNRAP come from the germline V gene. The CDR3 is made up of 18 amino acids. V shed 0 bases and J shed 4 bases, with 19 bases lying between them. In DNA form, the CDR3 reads TGTGCTAGTGGTTTGGTACAGGGGGGGACTATTCCATACAATGAGCAGTTCTTC. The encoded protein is CASGLVQGGTIPYNEQFF.

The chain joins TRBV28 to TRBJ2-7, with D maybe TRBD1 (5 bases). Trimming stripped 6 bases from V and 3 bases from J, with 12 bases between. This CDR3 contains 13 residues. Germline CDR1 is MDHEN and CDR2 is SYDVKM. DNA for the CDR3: TGTGCCAGCAGAGAACAGGCAGACTACGAGCAGTACTTC. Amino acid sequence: CASREQADYEQYF.

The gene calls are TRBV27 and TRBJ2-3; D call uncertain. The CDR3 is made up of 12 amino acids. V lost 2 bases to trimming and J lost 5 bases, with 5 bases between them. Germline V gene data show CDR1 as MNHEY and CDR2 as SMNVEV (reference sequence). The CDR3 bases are TGTGCCAGCAGTTTAAATGGAGATACGCAGTATTTT. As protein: CASSLNGDTQYF.

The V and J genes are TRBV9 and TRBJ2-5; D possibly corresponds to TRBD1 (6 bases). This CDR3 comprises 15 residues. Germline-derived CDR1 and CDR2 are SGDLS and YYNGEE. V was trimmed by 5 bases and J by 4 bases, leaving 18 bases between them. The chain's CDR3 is CASSETGPEAETQYF. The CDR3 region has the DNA TGTGCCAGCAGTGAGACAGGTCCGGAAGCAGAGACCCAGTACTTC.

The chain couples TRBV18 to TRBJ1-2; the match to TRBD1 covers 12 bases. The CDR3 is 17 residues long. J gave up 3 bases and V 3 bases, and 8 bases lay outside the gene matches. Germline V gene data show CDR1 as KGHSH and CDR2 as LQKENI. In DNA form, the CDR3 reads TGTGCCAGCTCACCCGGGACAGGGGGCGCCGGTGACTATGGCTACACCTTC. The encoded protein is CASSPGTGGAGDYGYTF.

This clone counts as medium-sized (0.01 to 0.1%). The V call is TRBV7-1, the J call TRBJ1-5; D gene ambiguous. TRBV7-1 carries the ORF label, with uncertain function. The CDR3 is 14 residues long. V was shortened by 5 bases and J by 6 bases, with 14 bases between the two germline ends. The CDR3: CASSPTGGSQPQHF. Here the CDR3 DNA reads TGTGCCAGCAGCCCAACTGGCGGATCTCAGCCCCAGCATTTT.

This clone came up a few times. CDR3 in DNA: TGTGCCAGCAGCGGAAACACCGGGGAGCTGTTTTTT. This encodes CASSGNTGELFF. This chain uses TRBV9 with TRBJ2-2, with D unclear. CDR1 is SGDLS and CDR2 is YYNGEE in the germline V gene. V gave up 3 bases and J gave up 2 bases, with 2 bases separating them. The CDR3 totals 12 residues.

The CDR3, as DNA: TGCAGCGTTGAGGCTACAGTGGGATATGGCTACACCTTC. It translates to CSVEATVGYGYTF. The genes are TRBV29-1 and TRBJ1-2; D unresolved. The germline V gene encodes CDR1 SQVTM and CDR2 ANQGSEA. The CDR3 has 13 residues. V dropped 3 bases and J dropped 5 bases, with 13 bases sitting between them.

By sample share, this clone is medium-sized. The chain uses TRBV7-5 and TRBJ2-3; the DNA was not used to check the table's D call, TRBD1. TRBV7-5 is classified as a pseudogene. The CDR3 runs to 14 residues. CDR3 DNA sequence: TGTGCCAGCAGCACGACAACGAGCACAGATACGCAGTATTTT. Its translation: CASSTTTSTDTQYF.

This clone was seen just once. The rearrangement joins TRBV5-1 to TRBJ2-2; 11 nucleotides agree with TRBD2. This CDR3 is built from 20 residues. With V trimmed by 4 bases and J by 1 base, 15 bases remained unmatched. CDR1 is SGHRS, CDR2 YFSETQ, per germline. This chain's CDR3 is CASSPLGTSGLVLNTGELFF. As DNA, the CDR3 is TGCGCCAGCAGCCCGCTGGGGACTAGCGGTCTAGTCCTGAACACCGGGGAGCTGTTTTTT.

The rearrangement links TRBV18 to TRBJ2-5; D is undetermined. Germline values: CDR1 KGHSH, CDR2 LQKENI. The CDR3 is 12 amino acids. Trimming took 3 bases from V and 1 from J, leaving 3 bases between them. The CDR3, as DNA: TGTGCCAGCTCACCCCCCCAAGAGACCCAGTACTTC. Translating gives CASSPPQETQYF.

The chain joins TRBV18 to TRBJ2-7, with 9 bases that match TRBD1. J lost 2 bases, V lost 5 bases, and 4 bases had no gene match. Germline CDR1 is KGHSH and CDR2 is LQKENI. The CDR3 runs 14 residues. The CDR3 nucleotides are TGTGCCAGCTCAGCGGACAGGGGTCCCTACGAGCAGTACTTC. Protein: CASSADRGPYEQYF.

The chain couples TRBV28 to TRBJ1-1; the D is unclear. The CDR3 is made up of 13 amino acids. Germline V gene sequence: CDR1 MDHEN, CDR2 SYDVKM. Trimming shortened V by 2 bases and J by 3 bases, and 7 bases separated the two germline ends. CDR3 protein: CASSLQGDTEAFF. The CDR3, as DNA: TGTGCCAGCAGTTTACAAGGTGACACTGAAGCTTTCTTT.

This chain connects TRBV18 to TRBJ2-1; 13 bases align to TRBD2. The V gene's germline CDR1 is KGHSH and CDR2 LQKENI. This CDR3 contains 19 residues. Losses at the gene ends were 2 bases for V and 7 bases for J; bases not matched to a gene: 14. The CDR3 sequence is CASSPFALAGGPMGNEQFF. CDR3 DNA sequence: TGTGCCAGCTCACCATTTGCACTAGCGGGAGGGCCAATGGGGAATGAGCAGTTCTTC. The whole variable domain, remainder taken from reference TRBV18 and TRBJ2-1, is NAGVMQNPRHLVRRRGQEARLRCSPMKGHSHVYWYRQLPEEGLKFMVYLQKENIIDESGMPKERFSAEFPKEGPSILRIQQVVRGDSAAYFCASSPFALAGGPMGNEQFFGPGTRLTVL.

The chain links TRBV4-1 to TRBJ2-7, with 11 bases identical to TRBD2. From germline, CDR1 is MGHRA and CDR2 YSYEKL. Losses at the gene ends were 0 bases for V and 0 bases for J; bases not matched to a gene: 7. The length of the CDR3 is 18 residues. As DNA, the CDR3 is TGCGCCAGCAGCCAAGAAGGAATAGCGGGAGGGAGCTCCTACGAGCAGTACTTC. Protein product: CASSQEGIAGGSSYEQYF.